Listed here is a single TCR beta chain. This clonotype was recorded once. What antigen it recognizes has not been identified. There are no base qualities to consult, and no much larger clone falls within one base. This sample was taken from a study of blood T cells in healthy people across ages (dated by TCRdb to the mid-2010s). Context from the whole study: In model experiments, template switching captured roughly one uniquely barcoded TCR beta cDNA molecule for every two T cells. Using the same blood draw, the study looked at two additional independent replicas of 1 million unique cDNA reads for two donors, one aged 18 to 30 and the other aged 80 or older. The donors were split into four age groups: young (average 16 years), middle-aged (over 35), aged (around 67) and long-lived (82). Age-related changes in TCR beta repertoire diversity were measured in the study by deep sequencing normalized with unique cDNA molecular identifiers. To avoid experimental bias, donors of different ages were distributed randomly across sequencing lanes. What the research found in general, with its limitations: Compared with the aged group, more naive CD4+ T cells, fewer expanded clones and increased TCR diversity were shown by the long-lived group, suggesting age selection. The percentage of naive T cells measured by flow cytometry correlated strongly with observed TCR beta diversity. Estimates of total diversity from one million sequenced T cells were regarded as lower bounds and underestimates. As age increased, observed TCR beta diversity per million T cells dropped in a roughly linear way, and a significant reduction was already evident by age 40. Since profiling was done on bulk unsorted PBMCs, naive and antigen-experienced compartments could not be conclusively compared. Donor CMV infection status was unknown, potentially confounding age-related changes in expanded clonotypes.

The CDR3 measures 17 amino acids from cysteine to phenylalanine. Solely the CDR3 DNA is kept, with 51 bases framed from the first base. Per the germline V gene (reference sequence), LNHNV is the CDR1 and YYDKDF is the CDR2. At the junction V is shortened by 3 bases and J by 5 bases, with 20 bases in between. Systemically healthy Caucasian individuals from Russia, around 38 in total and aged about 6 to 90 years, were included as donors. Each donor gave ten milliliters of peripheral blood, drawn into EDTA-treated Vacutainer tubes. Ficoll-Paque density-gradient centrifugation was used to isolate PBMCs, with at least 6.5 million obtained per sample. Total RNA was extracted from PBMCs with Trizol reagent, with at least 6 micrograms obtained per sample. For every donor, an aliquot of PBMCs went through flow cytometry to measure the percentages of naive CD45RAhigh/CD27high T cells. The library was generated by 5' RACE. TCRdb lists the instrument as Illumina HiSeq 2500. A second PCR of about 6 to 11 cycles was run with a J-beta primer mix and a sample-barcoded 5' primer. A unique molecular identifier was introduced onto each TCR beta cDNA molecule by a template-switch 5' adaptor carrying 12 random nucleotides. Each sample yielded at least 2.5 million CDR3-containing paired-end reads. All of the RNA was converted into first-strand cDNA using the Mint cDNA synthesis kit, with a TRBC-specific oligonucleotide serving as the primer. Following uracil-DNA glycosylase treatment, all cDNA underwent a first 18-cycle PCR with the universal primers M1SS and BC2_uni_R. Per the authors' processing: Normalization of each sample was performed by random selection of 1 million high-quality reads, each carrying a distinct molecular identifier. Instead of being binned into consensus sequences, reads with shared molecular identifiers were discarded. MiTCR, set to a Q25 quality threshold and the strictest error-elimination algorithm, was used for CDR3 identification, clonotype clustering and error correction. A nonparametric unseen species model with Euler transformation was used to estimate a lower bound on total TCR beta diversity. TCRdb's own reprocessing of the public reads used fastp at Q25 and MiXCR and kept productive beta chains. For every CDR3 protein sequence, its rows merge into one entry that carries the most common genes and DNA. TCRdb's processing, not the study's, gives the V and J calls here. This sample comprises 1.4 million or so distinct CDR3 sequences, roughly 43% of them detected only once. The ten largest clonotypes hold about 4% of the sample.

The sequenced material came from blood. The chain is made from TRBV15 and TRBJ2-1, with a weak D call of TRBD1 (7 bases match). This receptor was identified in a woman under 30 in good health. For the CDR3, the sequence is CATSRDFSRGADNEQFF. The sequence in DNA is TGTGCCACCAGCAGGGACTTTAGCAGGGGGGCAGACAATGAGCAGTTCTTC.